The rows below give T cell receptor beta chains drawn from one sample of a study of shared clonotypes between healthy human individuals. TCRdb's table, derived via immunoSEQ multiplex PCR, lists solely in-frame clones and lacks some. The sample lists 2 million or so clones; about 95% were seen once. Sequenced material: naive CD8+ T cells sorted from blood. These receptors all come from a man between 18 and 29 years old in good health. Each CDR3 is given with its conserved first and last residue. D genes are given only for firm matches. Where a row states a size, it is once, few, many or the class of an expanded clone; other rows omit it.

size: -
D: -
J: TRBJ2-1
V: TRBV15
CDR3: CATSVSGAYNEQFF
DNA: TGTGCCACCTCTGTGTCGGGCGCCTACAATGAGCAGTTCTTC

size: -
D: TRBD2
J: TRBJ2-2
V: TRBV6-5
CDR3: CASSTWDYTTGELFF
DNA: TGTGCCAGCAGTACCTGGGACTATACTACCGGGGAGCTGTTTTTT

size: -
D: -
J: TRBJ1-6
V: TRBV10-3
CDR3: CAISDRDNSPLHF
DNA: TGTGCCATCAGTGACAGGGATAATTCACCCCTCCACTTT

size: -
D: -
J: TRBJ1-1
V: TRBV10-3
CDR3: CAITGGPGASYTEAFF
DNA: TGTGCCATCACGGGGGGCCCCGGGGCATCGTACACTGAAGCTTTCTTT

size: -
D: -
J: TRBJ2-1
V: TRBV10-2
CDR3: CASSEVVEQFF
DNA: TGCGCCAGCAGTGAGGTGGTGGAGCAGTTCTTC

size: once
D: -
J: TRBJ1-1
V: TRBV10-2
CDR3: CASSEWNTEAFF
DNA: TGCGCCAGCAGTGAGTGGAACACTGAAGCTTTCTTT

size: -
D: -
J: TRBJ2-7
V: TRBV5-1
CDR3: CASSPFGGYEQYF
DNA: TGCGCCAGCAGCCCTTTTGGGGGATACGAGCAGTACTTC

size: -
D: -
J: TRBJ2-1
V: TRBV11-2
CDR3: CASSLGGFLEQFF
DNA: TGTGCCAGCAGCTTAGGAGGATTTCTTGAGCAGTTCTTC

size: -
D: TRBD2
J: TRBJ2-2
V: TRBV11-2
CDR3: CASSSNPGLVKSGELFF
DNA: TGTGCCAGCAGCTCGAATCCGGGACTAGTTAAGTCCGGGGAGCTGTTTTTT

size: -
D: -
J: TRBJ1-2
V: TRBV12-2
CDR3: CASRLVGWRGLNYGYTF
DNA: TGTGCAAGTCGCTTAGTAGGGTGGAGGGGGCTTAACTATGGCTACACCTTC

size: -
D: TRBD2
J: TRBJ2-7
V: TRBV6-5
CDR3: CASSYSAGEGYEQYF
DNA: TGTGCCAGCAGTTACTCCGCGGGGGAAGGCTACGAGCAGTACTTC

size: -
D: -
J: TRBJ1-4
V: TRBV2
CDR3: CASSEAAEKLFF
DNA: TGTGCCAGCAGTGAAGCGGCGGAAAAACTGTTTTTT

size: -
D: -
J: TRBJ1-3
V: TRBV9
CDR3: CASSVAGTPYDNGNTIYF
DNA: TGTGCCAGCAGCGTGGCCGGGACACCCTATGATAATGGAAACACCATATATTTT

size: -
D: TRBD2
J: TRBJ2-7
V: TRBV6-6
CDR3: CASSAGVGEQYF
DNA: TGTGCCAGCAGTGCGGGGGTCGGGGAGCAGTACTTC

size: -
D: -
J: TRBJ2-7
V: TRBV6-1
CDR3: CASSAGRFYEQYF
DNA: TGTGCCAGCAGTGCGGGCAGATTCTACGAGCAGTACTTC

size: -
D: TRBD2
J: TRBJ2-7
V: TRBV29-1
CDR3: CSALADSSYEQYF
DNA: TGCAGCGCCCTAGCGGATAGCTCCTACGAGCAGTACTTC

size: -
D: -
J: TRBJ2-7
V: TRBV12-2
CDR3: CASRLLTGSPPLYEQYF
DNA: TGTGCAAGTCGCTTATTAACAGGGTCCCCCCCCCTCTACGAGCAGTACTTC

size: -
D: -
J: TRBJ2-7
V: TRBV6-1
CDR3: CASSEVEGSYEQYF
DNA: TGTGCCAGCAGTGAAGTGGAGGGTTCCTACGAGCAGTACTTC

size: once
D: -
J: TRBJ1-2
V: TRBV27
CDR3: CASTESDRGLPTNYGYTF
DNA: TGTGCCAGCACAGAAAGCGACAGAGGGCTACCTACTAACTATGGCTACACCTTC

size: once
D: -
J: TRBJ1-4
V: TRBV20-1
CDR3: CSARDEEKLFF
DNA: TGCAGTGCTAGAGATGAGGAAAAACTGTTTTTT

size: -
D: TRBD2
J: TRBJ2-1
V: TRBV7-9
CDR3: CASSLVLAGVDEQFF
DNA: TGTGCCAGCAGCTTGGTTTTAGCGGGAGTGGATGAGCAGTTCTTC

size: -
D: -
J: TRBJ2-5
V: TRBV6-6
CDR3: CASSYETGGQETQYF
DNA: TGTGCCAGCAGTTACGAGACAGGTGGCCAAGAGACCCAGTACTTC

size: -
D: -
J: TRBJ2-7
V: TRBV27
CDR3: CASSLWPQEGTYEQYF
DNA: TGTGCCAGCAGTTTATGGCCCCAGGAGGGTACCTACGAGCAGTACTTC

size: -
D: TRBD1
J: TRBJ2-7
V: TRBV28
CDR3: CASSFRGQYYEQYF
DNA: TGTGCCAGCAGTTTTAGGGGACAGTACTACGAGCAGTACTTC

size: -
D: TRBD2
J: TRBJ2-3
V: TRBV10-3
CDR3: CAGKREADTQYF
DNA: TGTGCCGGCAAACGGGAGGCAGATACGCAGTATTTT

size: -
D: -
J: TRBJ1-2
V: TRBV6-5
CDR3: CASSYLGDGYTF
DNA: TGTGCCAGCAGTTACCTTGGGGATGGCTACACCTTC

size: -
D: TRBD1
J: TRBJ2-7
V: TRBV15
CDR3: CATSQPGQGAEQYF
DNA: TGTGCCACCAGCCAACCGGGACAGGGAGCGGAGCAGTACTTC

size: once
D: TRBD2
J: TRBJ2-1
V: TRBV9
CDR3: CASSVGAGGAYNEQFF
DNA: TGTGCCAGCAGCGTAGGGGCGGGAGGCGCCTACAATGAGCAGTTCTTC

size: -
D: TRBD1
J: TRBJ2-1
V: TRBV29-1
CDR3: CSVSNRDREFDEQFF
DNA: TGCAGCGTTTCAAACCGGGACAGGGAGTTCGATGAGCAGTTCTTC

size: -
D: -
J: TRBJ2-1
V: TRBV27
CDR3: CASSYDRSSYNEQFF
DNA: TGTGCCAGCAGTTATGACCGGAGCTCCTACAATGAGCAGTTCTTC

size: once
D: -
J: TRBJ1-5
V: TRBV7-3
CDR3: CASSFRSNQPQHF
DNA: TGTGCCAGCAGCTTTAGGAGCAATCAGCCCCAGCATTTT

size: -
D: -
J: TRBJ1-1
V: TRBV27
CDR3: CASSLSTDSSEAFF
DNA: TGTGCCAGCAGTTTATCGACGGACAGTTCTGAAGCTTTCTTT

size: -
D: -
J: TRBJ2-7
V: TRBV5-4
CDR3: CATNSLQETYEQYF
DNA: TGTGCCACCAACTCTCTACAGGAGACTTACGAGCAGTACTTC

size: once
D: -
J: TRBJ2-7
V: TRBV20-1
CDR3: CSAREGLEQYF
DNA: TGCAGTGCTAGAGAGGGCCTCGAGCAGTACTTC